This is a list of T cell receptor beta chains from one sample in a study of shared clonotypes between healthy human individuals. Assay used: immunoSEQ multiplex PCR; TCRdb lists only in-frame clones, some missing. The repertoire includes about 2.5 million clones, roughly 90% of them detected once, and 0.3% to 0.4% sits in the top ten. Input material: naive CD4+ T cells from PBMCs. These receptors were collected from a man aged 18 to 29 in good health. Some clones in this sample may be carry-over from other donors' samples. Each CDR3 is given with its conserved first and last residue. D genes are given only for firm matches. Clone size is not always given. Where it is, it says once, few, many or a class for expanded clones.

size	V	D	J	CDR3	DNA
-	TRBV6-1	-	TRBJ1-1	CASSEGIGMNTEAFF	TGTGCCAGCAGTGAAGGGATAGGGATGAACACTGAAGCTTTCTTT
-	TRBV5-4	-	TRBJ2-3	CASSSRLEGGDTQYF	TGTGCCAGCAGCTCCCGGTTGGAGGGCGGGGATACGCAGTATTTT
-	TRBV30	-	TRBJ2-2	CAWSALKGQTNTGELFF	TGTGCCTGGAGTGCCCTAAAAGGACAGACGAACACCGGGGAGCTGTTTTTT
once	TRBV11-2	-	TRBJ2-2	CASSLASWSGTGELFF	TGTGCCAGCAGCTTAGCGTCCTGGAGCGGGACCGGGGAGCTGTTTTTT
-	TRBV11-3	-	TRBJ2-2	CASSPVGTGELFF	TGTGCCAGCAGCCCGGTGGGCACCGGGGAGCTGTTTTTT
-	TRBV28	-	TRBJ1-5	CASSTAPANQPQHF	TGTGCCAGCAGCACCGCCCCGGCAAATCAGCCCCAGCATTTT
-	TRBV21-1	-	TRBJ2-2	CASSPAYRAGGELFF	TGTGCCAGCAGCCCCGCTTATCGAGCGGGGGGGGAGCTGTTTTTT
-	TRBV7-8	-	TRBJ2-1	CASSLGQGRDNEQFF	TGTGCCAGCAGCTTAGGGCAGGGCAGGGACAATGAGCAGTTCTTC
-	TRBV7-2	-	TRBJ2-7	CASSLFSYEQYF	TGTGCCAGCAGCTTATTTTCCTACGAGCAGTACTTC
-	TRBV6-1	TRBD1	TRBJ1-5	CASRGTGGSQPQHF	TGTGCCAGCAGGGGGACAGGGGGCAGCCAGCCCCAGCATTTT
-	TRBV2	-	TRBJ2-5	CASSGGTLETQYF	TGTGCCAGCAGTGGGGGCACGCTAGAGACCCAGTACTTC
-	TRBV20-1	-	TRBJ1-4	CSARSVEKLFF	TGCAGTGCTAGATCGGTCGAAAAACTGTTTTTT
-	TRBV4-3	-	TRBJ2-2	CASSQVVETGELFF	TGCGCCAGCAGCCAAGTCGTAGAAACCGGGGAGCTGTTTTTT
-	TRBV4-3	-	TRBJ1-4	CASSQRAATNEKLFF	TGCGCCAGCAGCCAAAGAGCTGCAACTAATGAAAAACTGTTTTTT
few	TRBV28	-	TRBJ1-2	CASDLKGGGYTF	TGTGCCAGCGACCTTAAGGGGGGTGGCTACACCTTC
-	TRBV19	-	TRBJ2-1	CASARGYNEQFF	TGTGCCAGCGCTCGGGGGTACAATGAGCAGTTCTTC
-	TRBV7-2	-	TRBJ1-1	CASSLVGRTEAFF	TGTGCCAGCAGCTTAGTGGGGCGCACTGAAGCTTTCTTT
-	TRBV7-9	-	TRBJ2-2	CASSLEIQRRWGELFF	TGTGCCAGCAGCTTAGAAATTCAGCGGAGATGGGGGGAGCTGTTTTTT
-	TRBV19	-	TRBJ2-7	CASSIVAGSSYEQYF	TGTGCCAGTAGTATCGTGGCAGGGAGCTCCTACGAGCAGTACTTC
-	TRBV28	-	TRBJ2-7	CASSLVSQSSYEQYF	TGTGCCAGCAGTTTGGTCTCTCAGAGCTCCTACGAGCAGTACTTC
-	TRBV6-5	-	TRBJ2-7	CASRARGLSYEQYF	TGTGCCAGCAGAGCCAGGGGCCTCTCCTACGAGCAGTACTTC
-	TRBV7-7	-	TRBJ2-2	CASRRGASTGELFF	TGTGCCAGCCGCAGGGGGGCCTCAACAGGGGAGCTGTTTTTT
-	TRBV30	-	TRBJ2-7	CAWSLESGTDSSF	TGTGCCTGGTCCCTCGAGTCTGGGACCGATTCTTCCTTC
few	TRBV28	TRBD1	TRBJ1-4	CASRSGTGGYRLFF	TGTGCCAGCAGATCCGGGACAGGGGGTTATCGACTGTTTTTT
-	TRBV19	-	TRBJ1-5	CASSVQGWYSNQPQHF	TGTGCCAGTAGTGTCCAGGGGTGGTATAGCAATCAGCCCCAGCATTTT
-	TRBV7-9	-	TRBJ1-1	CASSAEERAGTEAFF	TGTGCCAGCAGCGCAGAGGAGCGGGCGGGCACTGAAGCTTTCTTT
once	TRBV6-6	-	TRBJ2-6	CASSYALGSGANVLTF	TGTGCCAGCAGTTACGCGTTGGGCTCTGGGGCCAACGTCCTGACTTTC